This TCR beta chain is from a study of blood T cells in healthy people across ages. Researchers report isolating at least 6 million PBMCs per sample. Combining a sample-barcoded 5' primer with a J-beta primer mix, a second PCR ran for roughly 6 to 11 cycles. A single record per CDR3 protein comes from TCRdb applying MiXCR to the 5' RACE reads. Here the sample spans about a million distinct CDR3 sequences, roughly 51% being singletons. The CDR3 covers 13 residues. Germline lookup yields CDR1 MDHEN and CDR2 SYDVKM. The germline V and J ends were trimmed by 5 bases and 8 bases, with 13 bases remaining between them.

Sequencing was done on a sample of blood. This chain links TRBV28 with TRBJ1-3; no firm D call. This clonotype was obtained from a woman in her sixties or seventies in good health. The CDR3 nucleotides read TGTGCCAGCAGTCCCCAGGACCTACACACCATATATTTT. The encoded protein is CASSPQDLHTIYF.